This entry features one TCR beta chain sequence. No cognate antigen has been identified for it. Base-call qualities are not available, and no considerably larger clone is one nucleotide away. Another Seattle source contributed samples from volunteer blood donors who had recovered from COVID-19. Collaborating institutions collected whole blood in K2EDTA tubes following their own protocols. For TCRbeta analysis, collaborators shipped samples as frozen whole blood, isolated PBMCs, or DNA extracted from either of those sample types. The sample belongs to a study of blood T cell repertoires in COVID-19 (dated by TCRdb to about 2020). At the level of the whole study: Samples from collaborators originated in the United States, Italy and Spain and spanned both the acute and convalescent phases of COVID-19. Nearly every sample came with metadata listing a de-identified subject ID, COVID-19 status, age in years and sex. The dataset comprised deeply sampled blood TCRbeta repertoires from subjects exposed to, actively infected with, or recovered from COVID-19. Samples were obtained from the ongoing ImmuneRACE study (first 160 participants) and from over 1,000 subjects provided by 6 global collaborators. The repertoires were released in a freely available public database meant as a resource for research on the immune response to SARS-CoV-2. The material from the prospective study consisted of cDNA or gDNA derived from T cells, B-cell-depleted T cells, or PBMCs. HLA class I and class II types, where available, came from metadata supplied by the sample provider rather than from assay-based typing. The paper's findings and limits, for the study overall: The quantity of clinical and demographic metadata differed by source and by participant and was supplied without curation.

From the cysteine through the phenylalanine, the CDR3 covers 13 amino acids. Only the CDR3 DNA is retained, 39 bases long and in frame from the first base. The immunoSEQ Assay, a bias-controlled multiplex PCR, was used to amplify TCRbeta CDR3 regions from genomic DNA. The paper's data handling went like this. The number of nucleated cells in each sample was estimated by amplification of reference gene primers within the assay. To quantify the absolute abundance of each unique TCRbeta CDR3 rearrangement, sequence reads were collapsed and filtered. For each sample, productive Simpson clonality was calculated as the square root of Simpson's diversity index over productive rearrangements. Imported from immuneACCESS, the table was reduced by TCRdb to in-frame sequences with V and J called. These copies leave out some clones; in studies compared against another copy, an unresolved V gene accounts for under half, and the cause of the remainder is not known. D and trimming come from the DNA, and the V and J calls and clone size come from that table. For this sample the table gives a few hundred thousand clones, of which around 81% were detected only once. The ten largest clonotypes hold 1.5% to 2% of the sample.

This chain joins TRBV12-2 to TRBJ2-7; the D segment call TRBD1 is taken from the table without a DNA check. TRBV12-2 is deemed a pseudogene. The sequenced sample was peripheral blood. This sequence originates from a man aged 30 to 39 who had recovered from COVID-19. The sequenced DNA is TGTGCAAGTCGCCCGGACAGGGAGGACGAGCAGTACTTC. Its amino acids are CASRPDREDEQYF.